Shown below are 26 T cell receptor beta chains from a single sample sequenced in a study of neurological immune-mediated disorders. TCRdb reprocessed the 5' RACE reads with MiXCR, giving one entry per CDR3 protein. The sample records 70,000 or so distinct CDR3 sequences, roughly 3% being singletons. Sequenced input: PBMCs. The receptors were gathered from a woman in her forties or fifties with multiple sclerosis.

This clonotype has more than one count but fewer than ten. J is TRBJ2-3 and V is TRBV20-1; 8 nucleotides match TRBD2. Germline lookup yields CDR1 DFQATT and CDR2 SNEGSKA (reference sequence). This CDR3 has 15 residues. The V gene end was trimmed by 2 bases and the J gene end by 2 bases; junction bases not matched to a gene: 6. CDR3: CSARPYSGTTDTQYF. The CDR3 DNA sequence: TGCAGTGCTAGACCTTATAGCGGGACCACAGATACGCAGTATTTT.

This clonotype was recorded at least ten times. The rearrangement links TRBV20-1 to TRBJ2-1; 13 nucleotides line up with TRBD2. The CDR3 runs 16 residues. The junction had 9 bases not matched to a gene; V was cut back by 6 bases and J by 4 bases. CDR1 is DFQATT and CDR2 is SNEGSKA in the germline V gene (reference sequence). CDR3 nucleotides: TGCAGTGCAAAAGGACTAGCGGGAGACTGGTACAATGAGCAGTTCTTC. This translates into CSAKGLAGDWYNEQFF.

This clonotype was detected many times. The CDR3 DNA follows: TGTGCCAGCCTCCGGGACCTCACTTACAATGAGCAGTTCTTC. Protein: CASLRDLTYNEQFF. This chain links TRBV28 with TRBJ2-1; D tentatively reads TRBD1 or TRBD2 (5 bases each). V lost 8 bases to trimming and J lost 4 bases, with 15 bases between them. CDR3 size: 14 residues. Germline V gene sequence: CDR1 MDHEN, CDR2 SYDVKM. Full variable domain (outside the CDR3, taken from reference TRBV28 and TRBJ2-1): DVKVTQSSRYLVKRTGEKVFLECVQDMDHENMFWYRQDPGLGLRLIYFSYDVKMKEKGDIPEGYSVSREKKERFSLILESASTNQTSMYLCASLRDLTYNEQFFGPGTRLTVL.

This clonotype was counted at least ten times. V usage is TRBV29-1 and J usage is TRBJ2-3; D uncertain. Trimming pared 0 bases from V and 2 bases from J, leaving 15 bases between. Per germline, CDR1 SQVTM and CDR2 ANQGSEA. The CDR3 spans 16 residues. CDR3 protein: CSVEDSEQQTTDTQYF. The CDR3 DNA sequence: TGCAGCGTTGAAGATTCGGAACAGCAGACCACAGATACGCAGTATTTT.

This clonotype was detected many times. V gene TRBV5-1 combines with J gene TRBJ2-1; D is unresolved. The germline CDR1 and CDR2 sequences are SGHRS and YFSETQ. V was pared by 3 bases and J by 7 bases, with 11 bases between. This CDR3 comprises 13 residues. The CDR3 bases are TGCGCCAGCAGCTCTCTCGGGCAGAATGAGCAGTTCTTC. Translation gives CASSSLGQNEQFF. The full variable domain, its missing parts supplied by reference TRBV5-1 and TRBJ2-1, is KAGVTQTPRYLIKTRGQQVTLSCSPISGHRSVSWYQQTPGQGLQFLFEYFSETQRNKGNFPGRFSGRQFSNSRSEMNVSTLELGDSALYLCASSSLGQNEQFFGPGTRLTVL.

This clonotype has a count of ten or more. The chain couples TRBV20-1 to TRBJ1-5; tentative D call: TRBD1 (6 bases). The length of the CDR3 is 17 residues. Germline V gives CDR1 DFQATT, CDR2 SNEGSKA (reference sequence). Trimming pared 0 bases from V and 3 bases from J, leaving 18 bases between. CDR3 region: CSARDSGVQGPNQPQHF. The CDR3 DNA follows: TGCAGTGCTAGAGATTCCGGGGTGCAGGGGCCCAATCAGCCCCAGCATTTT.

This clonotype was seen ten or more times. CDR3 sequence (DNA): TGCGCCAGCAGCTTGAAAGATCTACACGGTGAGCAGTTCTTC. The encoded protein is CASSLKDLHGEQFF. V is TRBV5-1 and J is TRBJ2-1; unclear D gene. This CDR3 is built from 14 residues. Germline CDR1 SGHRS, CDR2 YFSETQ. Between the trimmed V and J ends, which lost 1 base and 9 bases, there was a span of 14 bases.

This clonotype was detected ten times or more. The V call is TRBV20-1, the J call TRBJ2-3, with 7 bases matching TRBD2. Trimming at V came to 3 bases and at J to 3 bases, leaving 6 bases not matched to a gene. This CDR3 is built from 14 residues. From germline, CDR1 is DFQATT and CDR2 SNEGSKA (reference sequence). CDR3 nucleotide sequence: TGCAGTGCTAGGGGGGGGGAGGTGACAGATACGCAGTATTTT. As protein: CSARGGEVTDTQYF.

This clonotype came up many times. J is TRBJ1-2 and V is TRBV29-1, with D possibly matching TRBD1 (5 bases). From germline, CDR1 is SQVTM and CDR2 ANQGSEA. The CDR3 is 13 residues long. V dropped 4 bases and J dropped 5 bases, with 14 bases sitting between them. CDR3 protein: CSVVAGRGYGYTF. For the CDR3, the DNA is TGCAGCGTTGTGGCAGGGAGAGGGTATGGCTACACCTTC.

This clonotype was seen many times. The chain is built from TRBV20-1 and TRBJ2-6, with no clear D. Germline V gene lookup returns CDR1 DFQATT and CDR2 SNEGSKA (reference sequence). The CDR3 extends over 13 amino acids. Trimming cost V 6 bases and J 1 base, with 7 bases left between them. The CDR3 sequence: CSAPGSGANVLTF. CDR3 DNA sequence: TGCAGTGCCCCAGGATCTGGGGCCAACGTCCTGACTTTC.

A remark on this clonotype: A single base separates this from a much larger clone, so it may be a read error. V and J are TRBV2 and TRBJ1-5; D call uncertain. Germline V gene data show CDR1 as SNHLY and CDR2 as FYNNEI. This CDR3 spans 13 amino acids. The CDR3 bases are TGTGCCAGCAGTGCCCTCATGGGTCAGCCCCAGAATTTT. This gives the protein CASSALMGQPQNF. Complete variable domain (other parts from reference TRBV2 and TRBJ1-5): EPEVTQTPSHQVTQMGQEVILRCVPISNHLYFYWYRQILGQKVEFLVSFYNNEISEKSEIFDDQFSVERPDGSNFTLKIRSTKLEDSAMYFCASSALMGQPQNFGDGTRLSIL.

This clonotype was counted at least ten times. The chain joins TRBV10-3 to TRBJ2-7; D is unresolved. CDR3 size: 13 residues. The germline V and J ends were trimmed by 3 bases and 0 bases, with 6 bases remaining between them. Germline values: CDR1 ENHRY, CDR2 SYGVKD. The CDR3 spells CAISDGFSYEQYF. The CDR3 DNA follows: TGTGCCATCAGTGACGGATTCTCCTACGAGCAGTACTTC.

This clonotype was picked up many times. V is TRBV12-3 or TRBV12-4 and J is TRBJ1-1, with TRBD1 as a possible D gene (5 bases). CDR3 length equals 14 residues. Deletions cut 7 bases from V and 3 bases from J, with 15 bases between. The CDR3 protein is CASTRRGGDTEAFF. Written as DNA, the CDR3 is TGTGCCAGCACCCGCCGAGGAGGGGACACTGAAGCTTTCTTT.

This clonotype was observed at least ten times. The chain combines TRBV5-1 with TRBJ2-5, with D perhaps matching TRBD2 (5 bases). Germline CDR1 SGHRS, CDR2 YFSETQ. The CDR3 extends over 17 amino acids. V lost 1 base and J 4 bases, leaving 20 bases between the germline ends. This CDR3 reads CASSLWPRGKRGETQYF. CDR3 DNA sequence: TGCGCCAGCAGCTTGTGGCCCCGGGGAAAACGGGGAGAGACCCAGTACTTC.

This clonotype was counted many times. The chain joins TRBV7-9 to TRBJ1-3, with D perhaps matching TRBD1 (6 bases). Germline CDR1 is SEHNR and CDR2 is FQNEAQ (reference sequence). Between the trimmed V and J ends, which lost 5 bases and 0 bases, there was a span of 14 bases. The CDR3 consists of 16 residues. CDR3 amino acids: CASSKDRFPSGNTIYF. The CDR3 region has the DNA TGTGCCAGCAGCAAAGACAGGTTCCCCTCTGGAAACACCATATATTTT.

This chain links TRBV6-5 with TRBJ2-4, with D uncertain. This CDR3 comprises 15 residues. V lost 6 bases, J lost 3 bases, and 15 bases lay in between. Per the germline V gene, CDR1 is MNHEY and CDR2 is SVGAGI. Written as DNA, the CDR3 is TGTGCCAGCAGATGGAGCACGAATCACAAAAACATTCAGTACTTC. Translating it yields CASRWSTNHKNIQYF.

At least ten counts were recorded for this clonotype. The chain carries TRBV20-1 and TRBJ1-3; 7 positions agree with TRBD1. The germline V gene has CDR1 DFQATT and CDR2 SNEGSKA (reference sequence). The J segment lost 0 bases and the V segment lost 5 bases, leaving 10 bases of the junction unmatched. The CDR3 extends over 16 amino acids. As DNA, the CDR3 is TGCAGTGCTTCCCCGTATGCAGGGGGCTCTGGAAACACCATATATTTT. Protein: CSASPYAGGSGNTIYF.

This chain joins TRBV3-1 and TRBJ1-5; TRBD1 is a possible D gene (6 bases). V was shortened by 2 bases and J by 7 bases, with 12 bases between the two germline ends. This CDR3 has 14 residues. In germline, CDR1 is LGHDT, CDR2 YNNKEL (reference sequence). CDR3 nucleotide sequence: TGTGCCAGCAGCCAATCAGGGGTCAGCCAGCCCCAGCATTTT. This encodes CASSQSGVSQPQHF.

In its sample, this clonotype was seen many times. The V gene is TRBV6-5, the J gene TRBJ2-3; no firm D call. The CDR3 is 15 amino acids. From germline, CDR1 is MNHEY and CDR2 SVGAGI. V lost 2 bases and J lost 0, with 9 bases in between. CDR3 bases: TGTGCCAGCAGTTACAGGACCCCTAGCACAGATACGCAGTATTTT. This translates into CASSYRTPSTDTQYF.

In its sample, this clonotype was seen many times. V gene TRBV20-1 combines with J gene TRBJ2-3; 7 bases align to TRBD1. The CDR3 extends over 15 amino acids. Per the germline V gene, CDR1 is DFQATT and CDR2 is SNEGSKA (reference sequence). V shed 5 bases and J 0 bases; nucleotides not matched to a gene: 8. CDR3 coding DNA: TGCAGTGCTGCTCAAGGGGGCTTTAGCACAGATACGCAGTATTTT. This encodes CSAAQGGFSTDTQYF.

This clonotype was seen at least ten times. The chain has TRBV20-1 and TRBJ2-3; D is ambiguous. The CDR3 loop spans 14 amino acids. Trimming pared 3 bases from V and 4 bases from J, leaving 14 bases between. Germline V gene sequence: CDR1 DFQATT, CDR2 SNEGSKA (reference sequence). CDR3 amino acids: CSASWIAFPDTQYF. CDR3 DNA sequence: TGCAGTGCTAGTTGGATCGCCTTCCCAGATACGCAGTATTTT.

This clonotype was seen at least ten times. J is TRBJ2-3 and V is TRBV20-1; D remains ambiguous. Germline V lookup: CDR1 DFQATT, CDR2 SNEGSKA (reference sequence). This CDR3 spans 14 amino acids. Trimming took 2 bases from V and 8 from J, leaving 17 bases between them. CDR3 protein: CSARPLRAPGTQYF. The CDR3, as DNA: TGCAGTGCTAGACCTTTAAGGGCCCCCGGTACGCAGTATTTT.

This CDR3 reads CSVSYNEKLFF. Written as DNA, the CDR3 is TGCAGCGTCAGCTATAATGAAAAACTGTTTTTT. The chain carries TRBV29-1 and TRBJ1-4; no firm D call. CDR1 and CDR2 (germline): SQVTM, ANQGSEA. The CDR3 is made up of 11 amino acids. V was clipped by 6 bases and J by 4 bases, with 6 bases between them.

This clonotype was recorded at least ten times. V gene TRBV7-2 combines with J gene TRBJ1-2; 9 bases fit TRBD1. The junction had 7 bases not matched to a gene; V was cut back by 5 bases and J by 6 bases. Germline CDR1 reads SGHTA; CDR2 reads FQGNSA. This CDR3 contains 14 residues. The CDR3 reads CASSQVTGGHGYTF. CDR3 coding DNA: TGTGCCAGCAGCCAGGTTACAGGGGGCCATGGCTACACCTTC.

This clonotype was found many times. The V call is TRBV20-1, the J call TRBJ2-5; tentatively, D is TRBD2 (5 bases). Trimming stripped 7 bases from V and 0 bases from J, with 12 bases between. CDR1 is DFQATT, CDR2 SNEGSKA, per germline (reference sequence). The CDR3 contains 13 residues. The DNA for the CDR3 is TGCAGTGTTAGTGGGCGGGACCAAGAGACCCAGTACTTC. This sequence encodes CSVSGRDQETQYF.

The chain uses TRBV5-1 and TRBJ1-2; possibly TRBD1 for D (6 bases). In germline, CDR1 is SGHRS, CDR2 YFSETQ. Trimming removed 4 bases at V and 5 bases at J, with 12 bases between. The CDR3 runs to 13 residues. CDR3 in DNA: TGCGCCAGCAGCCCGTGGGACACTTATGGCTACACCTTC. This codes for CASSPWDTYGYTF.